What follows describes a single T cell receptor beta chain. Its antigen remains unidentified. Use of 60 Vbeta and 13 Jbeta primers characterized the PCR. Only in-frame clones appear in the TCRdb table, and some are missing; sequencing was by immunoSEQ multiplex PCR. Here the sample spans some 170,000 clones, approximately 79% being singletons. Each donor was nominally healthy when sampled (though unrecorded immune exposures were likely). The V and J ends lost 4 bases and 1 base, in that order; junction bases with no gene match: 3. CDR3 length equals 14 residues. Germline V CDR1 and CDR2: SGHNT, YYREEE (reference sequence). These data come from a study of cytomegalovirus exposure and HLA in healthy donors. Study-wide results and limits: The study labeled more than 150 TCR beta chains cytomegalovirus-associated.

The chain links TRBV5-4 to TRBJ2-3; 7 nucleotides match TRBD2. The receptor's source is a man aged 40-55 years in good health and CMV-seropositive. The sample consisted of PBMCs. CDR3 nucleotide sequence: TGTGCCAGCAGCGGGAGGGCCGGCACAGATACGCAGTATTTT. Amino acid sequence: CASSGRAGTDTQYF.